This entry lists 25 T cell receptor beta chains sequenced from one sample in a study of blood T cell repertoires in COVID-19. Profiling relied on immunoSEQ multiplex PCR, and the TCRdb table lists in-frame clones only, not all of them. Altogether roughly 250,000 clones are present, under 90% being singletons, with the ten largest covering under 3%. The sequencing sample was made of peripheral blood. These receptor sequences come from a woman aged 60-75 years with active or convalescent COVID-19.

A single count supports this clone. V usage is TRBV11-2 and J usage is TRBJ2-7; TRBD1 matches at 7 bases. V dropped 1 base and J dropped 3; count of bases not matched to a gene: 9. The CDR3 contains 16 residues. The germline CDR1 and CDR2 sequences are SGHAT and FQNNGV. The CDR3 DNA is TGTGCCAGCAGCTTAGGTGGTCGTGGGGACAGCTACGAGCAGTACTTC. This encodes CASSLGGRGDSYEQYF.

The rearrangement links TRBV4-2 to TRBJ2-1; 8 bases are a match to TRBD2. Germline lookup yields CDR1 LGHNA and CDR2 YNFKEQ. V shed 1 base and J 5 bases; nucleotides not matched to a gene: 10. The CDR3 consists of 17 residues. CDR3 nucleotide sequence: TGTGCCAGCAGCCAAGGGAATCAGCGGGGGTTTGACAATGAGCAGTTCTTC. As protein: CASSQGNQRGFDNEQFF.

Only a few counts were recorded for this clone. The chain links TRBV6-2 or TRBV6-3 to TRBJ1-2; the match to TRBD1 covers 9 bases. V trimming: 5 bases; J trimming: 6 bases; junction bases outside the gene matches: 13. The CDR3 length is 16 residues. Per the germline V gene, CDR1 is MNHEY and CDR2 is SVGEGT. CDR3 region: CASSGPRDRGINGYTF. In DNA form, the CDR3 reads TGTGCCAGCAGTGGCCCCCGAGACAGGGGGATTAATGGCTACACCTTC.

V is TRBV18 and J is TRBJ2-2; 9 nucleotides agree with TRBD1. The trim removed 1 base at V and 6 bases at J, leaving 9 bases unmatched. CDR3 size: 17 residues. In germline, CDR1 is KGHSH, CDR2 LQKENI. CDR3 sequence (DNA): TGTGCCAGCTCACCACAACAATACGGGACAGGGTCCGGGGAGCTGTTTTTT. Its translation is CASSPQQYGTGSGELFF.

This chain uses TRBV7-2 with TRBJ1-5; unclear D gene. Germline V gene sequence: CDR1 SGHTA, CDR2 FQGNSA. V dropped 3 bases and J dropped 4 bases, with 10 bases sitting between them. The CDR3 is 14 amino acids. As DNA, the CDR3 is TGTGCCAGCAGCTTGCGATCTAGGAATCAGCCCCAGCATTTT. This codes for CASSLRSRNQPQHF.

V usage is TRBV4-3 and J usage is TRBJ1-1, with TRBD1 identical over 8 bases. The CDR3 has 19 residues. The germline CDR1 and CDR2 sequences are LGHNA and YSLEER. J was trimmed by 6 bases and V by 0 bases; bases with no gene match: 18. CDR3 amino acids: CASSQETPGQAGGLPEAFF. The CDR3 DNA reads TGCGCCAGCAGCCAAGAAACCCCGGGACAGGCGGGGGGGTTGCCTGAAGCTTTCTTT.

This clone is a singleton in its sample. The chain is built from TRBV9 and TRBJ2-1, with TRBD1 matching over 8 bases. There are 15 residues in the CDR3. V lost 4 bases to trimming and J lost 0 bases; unmatched junction nucleotides: 3. CDR1 is SGDLS and CDR2 is YYNGEE in the germline V gene. This CDR3 is CASSPDRVSYNEQFF. Written as DNA, the CDR3 is TGTGCCAGCAGCCCGGACAGGGTCTCCTACAATGAGCAGTTCTTC.

The chain has TRBV6-6 and TRBJ2-5; 12 bases map to TRBD2. Looked up from germline, CDR1 is MNHNY and CDR2 is SVGAGI (reference sequence). Unmatched junction bases numbered 4, after V lost 3 bases and J lost 5 bases. This CDR3 contains 15 residues. The CDR3 loop reads CASSYSLAGGETQYF. As DNA, the CDR3 is TGTGCCAGCAGTTATTCTCTAGCGGGGGGGGAGACCCAGTACTTC.

J is TRBJ1-2 and V is TRBV18; TRBD1 matches 9 bases. J lost 4 bases, V lost 4 bases, and 10 bases had no gene match. Germline assignment: CDR1 KGHSH and CDR2 LQKENI. This CDR3 contains 16 residues. The CDR3 DNA reads TGTGCCAGCTCACGGGGACAGGGAGCGCCCTTCTATGGCTACACCTTC. Translation: CASSRGQGAPFYGYTF.

The chain joins TRBV18 to TRBJ1-1; the match to TRBD1 covers 10 bases. This CDR3 contains 15 residues. Germline values: CDR1 KGHSH, CDR2 LQKENI. V gave up 3 bases and J gave up 0 bases; unmatched junction bases: 1. Here the CDR3 DNA reads TGTGCCAGCTCACCGGGGACAGGGGTGAACACTGAAGCTTTCTTT. It yields the protein CASSPGTGVNTEAFF.

V gene TRBV7-2 combines with J gene TRBJ2-7; 8 bases are shared with TRBD2. The CDR3 runs 16 residues. Germline V gives CDR1 SGHTA, CDR2 FQGNSA. V dropped 2 bases and J dropped 6; count of bases not matched to a gene: 12. For the CDR3, the DNA is TGTGCCAGCAGCTTAAGTCGGGGGGGCCGAGCACGCGAGCAGTACTTC. This gives the protein CASSLSRGGRAREQYF.

The V gene is TRBV15, the J gene TRBJ1-1; D gene uncertain. Trimming took 0 bases from V and 1 from J, leaving 6 bases between them. The germline V gene encodes CDR1 LNHNV and CDR2 YYDKDF (reference sequence). The CDR3 runs 14 residues. CDR3 nucleotides: TGTGCCACCAGCAGAGATTCACAGAACACTGAAGCTTTCTTT. It encodes CATSRDSQNTEAFF.

The chain combines TRBV4-3 with TRBJ2-7; D ambiguous. Germline V CDR1 and CDR2: LGHNA, YSLEER. Trimming pared 0 bases from V and 3 bases from J, leaving 12 bases between. The CDR3 runs to 15 residues. The CDR3 sequence is CASSQETDQFYEQYF. The CDR3 DNA follows: TGCGCCAGCAGCCAAGAAACAGACCAATTCTACGAGCAGTACTTC.

The V gene is TRBV3-1 (or the pseudogene TRBV3-2), the J gene TRBJ2-2; TRBD1 agrees at 8 bases. Losses at the gene ends were 7 bases for V and 5 bases for J; bases not matched to a gene: 9. Germline V gene lookup returns CDR1 LGHDT and CDR2 YNNKEL (reference sequence). The CDR3 is made up of 15 amino acids. The DNA for the CDR3 is TGTGCCAGCACCTCGGGACAGGCGGCGACCGGGGAGCTGTTTTTT. Translated: CASTSGQAATGELFF.

The gene calls are TRBV6-1 and TRBJ1-6; D remains ambiguous. The V end was cut by 2 bases, the J end by 9 bases, with 11 bases between. This CDR3 has 14 amino acids. Germline V CDR1 and CDR2: MNHNS, SASEGT. DNA of the CDR3: TGTGCCAGCAGTGAACCCAGGCTCCTTTCACCCCTCCACTTT. Its translation: CASSEPRLLSPLHF.

The sample holds a few counts of this clone. The J gene is TRBJ2-2, the V gene TRBV19; perhaps TRBD1 as D (5 bases). This CDR3 is 15 amino acids long. The germline CDR1 and CDR2 sequences are LNHDA and SQIVND (reference sequence). Trimming shortened V by 2 bases and J by 6 bases, and 13 bases separated the two germline ends. The CDR3 reads CASSIPGRAPGELFF. In DNA form, the CDR3 reads TGTGCCAGTAGTATACCGGGCAGGGCACCCGGGGAGCTGTTTTTT.

This clone was detected once. The chain links TRBV9 to TRBJ2-1, with 12 bases identical to TRBD1. The length of the CDR3 is 16 residues. CDR1 is SGDLS and CDR2 is YYNGEE in the germline V gene. The trim removed 3 bases at V and 2 bases at J, leaving 3 bases unmatched. The CDR3 DNA is TGTGCCAGCAGCGACTGGGACAGGGGGCCCTACAATGAGCAGTTCTTC. It encodes CASSDWDRGPYNEQFF.

The chain links TRBV2 to TRBJ1-2; no firm D call. Trimming removed 3 bases at V and 8 bases at J, with 16 bases between. This CDR3 is 14 amino acids long. Germline CDR1 SNHLY, CDR2 FYNNEI. This CDR3 is CASSEVPGLGGYTF. DNA for the CDR3: TGTGCCAGCAGTGAGGTACCGGGATTAGGAGGCTACACCTTC.

The V gene is TRBV20-1, the J gene TRBJ1-2; D unresolved. CDR1 DFQATT and CDR2 SNEGSKA come from the germline V gene (reference sequence). V was pared by 8 bases and J by 8 bases, with 15 bases between. CDR3 length: 11 residues. The CDR3 sequence: CSPWSGGGYTF. The CDR3 DNA reads TGCAGTCCCTGGTCCGGCGGAGGCTACACCTTC.

The genes are TRBV5-1 and TRBJ2-3; TRBD2 agrees at 9 bases. V gave up 6 bases and J gave up 2 bases; unmatched junction bases: 10. From germline, CDR1 is SGHRS and CDR2 YFSETQ. There are 16 residues in the CDR3. The CDR3 nucleotides are TGCGCCAGCACCCCCTATAGCGGGGGAGACACAGATACGCAGTATTTT. Translated, it gives CASTPYSGGDTDTQYF.

The genes are TRBV19 and TRBJ1-3; possibly TRBD1 for D (6 bases). The CDR3 totals 15 residues. V was trimmed by 11 bases and J by 0 bases, leaving 17 bases between them. Looked up from germline, CDR1 is LNHDA and CDR2 is SQIVND (reference sequence). Here the CDR3 DNA reads TGTGCCGCGGGGGGCCTACTTGACTCTGGAAACACCATATATTTT. It encodes CAAGGLLDSGNTIYF.

The DNA for the CDR3 is TGTGCCAGCAGTTACTCGGGGGCGGGCAACTATGGCTACACCTTC. Its protein is CASSYSGAGNYGYTF. V usage is TRBV6-5 and J usage is TRBJ1-2, with D possibly TRBD1 on 6 matching bases. The germline V gene encodes CDR1 MNHEY and CDR2 SVGAGI. This CDR3 has 15 amino acids. V lost 0 bases and J 2 bases, leaving 10 bases between the germline ends.

J is TRBJ2-7 and V is TRBV6-1; D call uncertain. Germline V gene lookup returns CDR1 MNHNS and CDR2 SASEGT. CDR3 length: 14 residues. V was clipped by 2 bases and J by 2 bases, with 10 bases between them. The CDR3 region has the DNA TGTGCCAGCAGTGAACGGTGGCAGGCCTACGAGCAGTACTTC. This encodes CASSERWQAYEQYF.

The chain joins TRBV24-1 to TRBJ1-2; D unresolved. This CDR3 region has 16 residues. Between the trimmed V and J ends, which lost 3 bases and 4 bases, there was a span of 17 bases. Germline CDR1 KGHDR, CDR2 SFDVKD. As DNA, the CDR3 is TGTGCCACCAGTGATGGAGGCCGTGACCAAGCCTATGGCTACACCTTC. Encoded protein: CATSDGGRDQAYGYTF.

The chain is built from TRBV5-1 and TRBJ2-1; 10 bases are a match to TRBD2. CDR3 size: 20 residues. CDR1 SGHRS and CDR2 YFSETQ come from the germline V gene. V lost 3 bases to trimming and J lost 1 base; unmatched junction nucleotides: 16. CDR3 protein: CASSSYSPRLAGHSYNEQFF. CDR3 coding DNA: TGCGCCAGCAGCTCCTACTCCCCTAGACTAGCGGGTCATTCCTACAATGAGCAGTTCTTC. Drawing the rest from reference TRBV5-1 and TRBJ2-1, the complete variable domain is KAGVTQTPRYLIKTRGQQVTLSCSPISGHRSVSWYQQTPGQGLQFLFEYFSETQRNKGNFPGRFSGRQFSNSRSEMNVSTLELGDSALYLCASSSYSPRLAGHSYNEQFFGPGTRLTVL.